Listed here are 31 T cell receptor beta chains from one sample, sequenced in a study of T-cell reconstitution after alpha-beta-depleted transplantation in children. A library of TCRbeta sequences, prepared with unique molecular identifiers, was generated. TCRdb fed the PCR reads into MiXCR, producing one record per CDR3 protein. The repertoire has around 580,000 distinct CDR3 sequences, roughly 24% of them found once; the top ten carry roughly 13%. The material sequenced was PBMCs, mostly from graft donor cells, taken 360 days after TCRalphabeta/CD19-depleted stem cell transplant. Receptors were obtained from a boy younger than two who had a stem cell transplant for acute myeloid leukemia, so the T cells may come from the graft donor.

This clonotype was counted at least ten times. This rearrangement joins TRBV9 to TRBJ2-7, with 10 bases aligning to TRBD2. Germline CDR1 SGDLS, CDR2 YYNGEE. The V gene end was trimmed by 3 bases and the J gene end by 2 bases; junction bases not matched to a gene: 8. The CDR3 is 16 amino acids. CDR3 amino acids: CASSAHSGGLTYEQYF. The CDR3 DNA follows: TGTGCCAGCAGCGCCCATAGCGGGGGGCTTACCTACGAGCAGTACTTC. Using reference TRBV9 and TRBJ2-7 for the parts outside the CDR3, the full variable domain is DSGVTQTPKHLITATGQRVTLRCSPRSGDLSVYWYQQSLDQGLQFLIQYYNGEERAKGNILERFSAQQFPDLHSELNLSSLELGDSALYFCASSAHSGGLTYEQYFGPGTRLTVT.

This clonotype showed up just a few times. The chain is built from TRBV9 and TRBJ2-6; a weak D match, TRBD1 (5 bases). Per germline, CDR1 SGDLS and CDR2 YYNGEE. The CDR3 spans 18 residues. V lost 2 bases and J 1 base, leaving 16 bases between the germline ends. CDR3 sequence (DNA): TGTGCCAGCAGCGTCTCTCGTATAGGGGAATCTGGGGCCAACGTCCTGACTTTC. Encoded protein: CASSVSRIGESGANVLTF.

CDR3 nucleotides: TGTGCCAGCAGTTCCGGCCGAAGGACTGAGCAGTTCTTC. This codes for CASSSGRRTEQFF. The V call is TRBV6-5, the J call TRBJ2-1; D gene unclear. The V end lost 4 bases, the J end lost 9 bases, and 13 bases lay between the germline ends. The CDR3 has 13 residues. CDR1 is MNHEY, CDR2 SVGAGI, per germline.

J is TRBJ2-3 and V is TRBV7-8; D gene ambiguous. This CDR3 comprises 10 residues. The germline V gene encodes CDR1 SGHVS and CDR2 FQNEAQ. CDR3 sequence (DNA): TGTGCTGAGGATGGAGATACGCAGTATTTT. This sequence encodes CAEDGDTQYF.

In this sample, this clonotype turned up a few times. V usage is TRBV20-1 and J usage is TRBJ2-7, with D possibly TRBD2 on 6 matching bases. Germline-derived CDR1 and CDR2 are DFQATT and SNEGSKA (reference sequence). The CDR3 is made up of 13 amino acids. Trimming removed 6 bases from V and 6 bases from J, with 18 bases in between. CDR3 sequence reads: CSALEGLVGEQYV. CDR3 DNA: TGCAGTGCCCTCGAGGGACTCGTGGGCGAGCAGTACGTC.

The chain recombines TRBV7-2 with TRBJ1-3; 8 bases map to TRBD1. J gave up 0 bases and V 6 bases, and 4 bases lay outside the gene matches. The CDR3 has 15 residues. In germline, CDR1 is SGHTA, CDR2 FQGNSA. CDR3: CASSRDRSSGNTIYF. The CDR3 coding sequence is TGTGCCAGCAGTCGGGACAGGTCCTCTGGAAACACCATATATTTT.

This clonotype occurred many times. The V call is TRBV12-3 or TRBV12-4, the J call TRBJ2-7, with 7 positions matching TRBD1. CDR3 length: 11 residues. V lost 4 bases and J lost 11; bases outside the gene matches: 5. In DNA form, the CDR3 reads TGTGCCAGCAGTTCCGAGACAGGGAAGTACGTC. Encoded protein: CASSSETGKYV.

This clonotype appeared a few times. This sequence joins TRBV27 and TRBJ2-1, with 9 bases that match TRBD1. V trimming: 4 bases; J trimming: 5 bases; junction bases outside the gene matches: 9. The CDR3 sequence is 16 residues long. The germline V gene encodes CDR1 MNHEY and CDR2 SMNVEV (reference sequence). The CDR3 loop is CASSSRPGQGDNEQFF. The CDR3 DNA is TGTGCCAGCAGTTCTCGACCGGGACAGGGAGACAATGAGCAGTTCTTC.

The chain joins TRBV4-3 to TRBJ2-7; no clear D gene. Germline values: CDR1 LGHNA, CDR2 YSLEER. The germline V and J ends were trimmed by 1 base and 0 bases, with 10 bases remaining between them. This CDR3 spans 15 amino acids. The CDR3: CASSQVQTLSYEQYF. The CDR3 DNA reads TGCGCCAGCAGCCAAGTTCAGACCCTCTCCTACGAGCAGTACTTC.

This clonotype was counted many times. This rearrangement joins TRBV6-5 to TRBJ2-7; 7 nucleotides align to TRBD1. This CDR3 spans 15 amino acids. The V gene end was trimmed by 2 bases and the J gene end by 4 bases; junction bases not matched to a gene: 8. Looked up from germline, CDR1 is MNHEY and CDR2 is SVGAGI. This CDR3 is CASSYRQGWRYEQYF. The CDR3 DNA reads as TGTGCCAGCAGTTACCGACAGGGATGGAGGTACGAGCAGTACTTC.

This clonotype was found a few times. V gene TRBV7-3 combines with J gene TRBJ2-7; 8 bases line up with TRBD1. The CDR3 contains 13 residues. Losses at the gene ends were 4 bases for V and 3 bases for J; bases not matched to a gene: 2. CDR1 and CDR2 from the germline V gene are SGHTA and FQGTGA. The CDR3 region is CASSSTGGYEQYF. The CDR3, as DNA: TGTGCCAGCAGCTCTACAGGGGGCTACGAGCAGTACTTC.

V is TRBV29-1 and J is TRBJ1-2; TRBD1 matches 7 bases. The junction had 6 bases not matched to a gene; V was cut back by 6 bases and J by 8 bases. Germline-derived CDR1 and CDR2 are SQVTM and ANQGSEA. The CDR3 consists of 11 residues. CDR3 amino acids: CSVGGAGGYTF. The CDR3 DNA reads as TGCAGCGTAGGGGGCGCAGGAGGCTACACCTTC.

The chain carries TRBV27 and TRBJ2-1; 9 bases match TRBD2. This CDR3 region has 14 residues. Trimming at V came to 2 bases and at J to 7 bases, leaving 3 bases not matched to a gene. Germline CDR1 MNHEY, CDR2 SMNVEV (reference sequence). In DNA, the CDR3 is TGTGCCAGCAGTTTAGTCAGCGGGAGGAATGAGCAGTTCTTC. This codes for CASSLVSGRNEQFF.

The rearrangement joins TRBV7-9 to TRBJ1-1; 9 nucleotides match TRBD1. Germline V CDR1 and CDR2: SEHNR, FQNEAQ (reference sequence). J lost 9 bases, V lost 3 bases, and 11 bases had no gene match. The CDR3 has 15 residues. CDR3 sequence reads: CASSFKRDRGGKAFF. The CDR3 DNA sequence: TGTGCCAGCAGCTTTAAACGAGACAGGGGGGGGAAAGCTTTCTTT.

This clonotype was observed at least ten times. The chain joins TRBV4-2 to TRBJ1-4, with D unclear. Germline CDR1 is LGHNA and CDR2 is YNFKEQ. V was pared by 0 bases and J by 8 bases, with 10 bases between. The CDR3 covers 14 residues. The CDR3 is CASSQDEGREKLFF. As DNA, the CDR3 is TGTGCCAGCAGCCAAGACGAAGGCAGGGAAAAACTGTTTTTT.

This clonotype was detected ten times or more. The chain recombines TRBV5-5 with TRBJ2-7; D remains unclear. Looked up from germline, CDR1 is SGHKS and CDR2 is YYEKEE (reference sequence). V dropped 3 bases and J dropped 5 bases, with 18 bases sitting between them. The CDR3 consists of 15 residues. CDR3 sequence (DNA): TGTGCCAGCAGCTCCGGTCAGGTTCTCCGCCACGAGCAGTACGTC. Translation gives CASSSGQVLRHEQYV.

This rearrangement joins TRBV29-1 to TRBJ1-1; D might be TRBD1 (5 bases). CDR3 size: 13 residues. The V end was cut by 4 bases, the J end by 4 bases, with 13 bases between. Looked up from germline, CDR1 is SQVTM and CDR2 is ANQGSEA. The chain's CDR3 is CSVATAFVTEAFF. The CDR3 bases are TGCAGCGTTGCGACAGCTTTTGTCACTGAAGCTTTCTTT.

This chain's CDR3 is CASSQEGRNEQFF. CDR3 nucleotides: TGCGCCAGCAGCCAAGAGGGGAGGAATGAGCAGTTCTTC. The chain recombines TRBV4-1 with TRBJ2-1; a weak D match, TRBD2 (6 bases). Trimming pared 0 bases from V and 7 bases from J, leaving 7 bases between. CDR3 size: 13 residues. Germline CDR1 reads MGHRA; CDR2 reads YSYEKL.

This clonotype was recorded many times. The rearrangement uses TRBV4-3 and TRBJ2-3, with TRBD1 identical over 12 bases. Germline assignment: CDR1 LGHNA and CDR2 YSLEER. The ends lost 2 bases at V and 5 bases at J; junction bases unmatched: 8. The CDR3 extends over 17 amino acids. The CDR3 nucleotides are TGCGCCAGCAGCCAAACGGGACAGGGGGCCCGCTTAGATACGCAGTATTTT. This sequence encodes CASSQTGQGARLDTQYF.

The V gene is TRBV12-3 or TRBV12-4, the J gene TRBJ1-5; D call uncertain. The V end was cut by 5 bases, the J end by 0 bases, with 17 bases between. This CDR3 comprises 17 residues. The CDR3 bases are TGTGCCAGCAGTCCGTCCGGACGGTCATATAGCAATCAGCCCCAGCATTTT. This sequence encodes CASSPSGRSYSNQPQHF.

This clonotype was seen at least ten times. The chain employs TRBV20-1 and TRBJ1-6; D gene unclear. Germline values: CDR1 DFQATT, CDR2 SNEGSKA (reference sequence). CDR3 length: 13 residues. V lost 6 bases to trimming and J lost 7 bases, with 13 bases between them. The CDR3: CSARGLRNSPLHF. DNA for the CDR3: TGCAGTGCCCGAGGGCTTCGAAATTCACCCCTCCACTTT.

V and J are TRBV7-7 and TRBJ2-7; 7 nucleotides line up with TRBD1. The junction had 19 bases not matched to a gene; V was cut back by 1 base and J by 4 bases. Looked up from germline, CDR1 is SSHAT and CDR2 is FNYEAQ (reference sequence). The CDR3 consists of 19 residues. CDR3 bases: TGTGCCAGCAGCTTAGGGTCCCCGACAGGGATTGGGTCTCCGTACGAGCAGTACGTC. Its translation: CASSLGSPTGIGSPYEQYV.

There are many counts of this clonotype. CDR3 DNA sequence: TGCAGTGCCTGGGACAGTTCGAGCTATGGCTACACCTTC. Amino acids: CSAWDSSSYGYTF. The rearrangement links TRBV20-1 to TRBJ1-2; 7 positions agree with TRBD1. Trimming removed 6 bases from V and 4 bases from J; junction bases left unmatched: 8. Germline V CDR1 and CDR2: DFQATT, SNEGSKA (reference sequence). There are 13 residues in the CDR3.

The rearrangement joins TRBV3-1 to TRBJ2-3, with D perhaps assigned TRBD1 or TRBD2 (7 bases each). There are 14 residues in the CDR3. The V end lost 2 bases, the J end lost 8 bases, and 14 bases lay between the germline ends. Germline values: CDR1 LGHDT, CDR2 YNNKEL (reference sequence). This chain's CDR3 is CASSQFPGGGTQYF. The DNA of the CDR3 is TGTGCCAGCAGCCAATTTCCAGGGGGGGGTACGCAGTATTTT.

Here the CDR3 reads CASSLFADYSYNEQFF. The DNA of the CDR3 is TGTGCCAGCAGTTTATTCGCGGATTACTCCTACAATGAGCAGTTCTTC. This chain connects TRBV28 to TRBJ2-1; D not certain. This CDR3 spans 16 amino acids. V lost 1 base to trimming and J lost 0 bases, with 10 bases between them. Per the germline V gene, CDR1 is MDHEN and CDR2 is SYDVKM.

This clonotype was counted only a few times. V and J are TRBV7-8 and TRBJ1-1; D remains unclear. V lost 5 bases to trimming and J lost 3 bases, with 13 bases between them. Germline V gene data show CDR1 as SGHVS and CDR2 as FQNEAQ. This CDR3 spans 14 amino acids. In nucleotides, the CDR3 is TGTGCCAGCAGCCCATACGGTCAGGACACTGAAGCTTTCTTT. Translated, it gives CASSPYGQDTEAFF.

This chain joins TRBV5-1 and TRBJ2-3; TRBD1 matches at 7 bases. CDR3 size: 16 residues. Germline lookup yields CDR1 SGHRS and CDR2 YFSETQ. V lost 0 bases, J lost 2 bases, and 6 bases stayed unmatched. CDR3 DNA: TGCGCCAGCAGCTTGGATCGACAGGGCCCCACAGATACGCAGTATTTT. It specifies CASSLDRQGPTDTQYF.

This clonotype has only a few counts. The chain employs TRBV12-3 or TRBV12-4 and TRBJ1-3; D unresolved. CDR3 length: 13 amino acids. Between the trimmed V and J ends, which lost 10 bases and 0 bases, there was a span of 10 bases. The CDR3 loop is CAIAYLSGNTIYF. CDR3 coding DNA: TGTGCCATCGCGTACCTCTCTGGAAACACCATATATTTT.

The chain links TRBV28 to TRBJ1-1; D perhaps matches TRBD1 (5 bases). Germline V gene lookup returns CDR1 MDHEN and CDR2 SYDVKM. CDR3 length: 15 residues. V was shortened by 5 bases and J by 4 bases, with 17 bases between the two germline ends. Written as DNA, the CDR3 is TGTGCCAGCAGTCCCCCAGGGAGTTGGGGCACTGAAGCTTTCTTT. It encodes CASSPPGSWGTEAFF.

This clonotype was picked up many times. V and J are TRBV13 and TRBJ2-5; no firm D call. Trimming removed 5 bases from V and 3 bases from J, with 13 bases in between. The CDR3 is made up of 14 amino acids. Per the germline V gene, CDR1 is PRHDT and CDR2 is FYEKMQ (reference sequence). The DNA of the CDR3 is TGTGCCAGCAGCCCCCCCCAGACGAAAGAGACCCAGTACTTC. It yields the protein CASSPPQTKETQYF.

This clonotype was seen more than once but under ten times. The genes are TRBV7-6 and TRBJ2-7, with TRBD2 as a possible D gene (6 bases). V was clipped by 5 bases and J by 5 bases, with 10 bases between them. Germline-derived CDR1 and CDR2 are SGHVS and FNYEAQ. CDR3 length: 12 residues. The CDR3 DNA reads as TGTGCCAGCAGCCGTTGGGAGGACGAGCAGTACTTC. Amino acid sequence: CASSRWEDEQYF.